Presented here are 28 T cell receptor beta chains from one specimen sequenced in a study of cytomegalovirus exposure and HLA in healthy donors. The PCR employed 60 Vbeta primers together with 13 Jbeta primers. Profiled with immunoSEQ multiplex PCR; TCRdb holds only in-frame clones, not every one. Of fewer than 100,000 clones listed, less than 80% are singletons. Sequenced input: PBMCs. These receptor sequences come from a woman aged 35 to 49 in good health and CMV-seropositive.

This chain connects TRBV30 to TRBJ2-7, with 10 bases fitting TRBD1. Germline CDR1 GTSNPN, CDR2 SVGIG (reference sequence). V dropped 4 bases and J dropped 6; count of bases not matched to a gene: 6. The CDR3 spans 13 residues. The DNA for the CDR3 is TGTGCCTGGAAGGTGACAGGGGGCTCCGAGCAGTACTTC. Residues: CAWKVTGGSEQYF.

CDR3 in amino acids: CASSIERTKGTQYF. CDR3 in DNA: TGTGCCAGTAGTATAGAGCGGACAAAGGGGACCCAGTACTTC. This chain joins TRBV19 and TRBJ2-5, with a tentative D call TRBD1 (5 bases). The germline CDR1 and CDR2 sequences are LNHDA and SQIVND (reference sequence). This CDR3 has 14 residues. V lost 0 bases and J lost 7, with 12 bases in between.

The V gene is TRBV7-6, the J gene TRBJ2-5; 9 bases line up with TRBD1. Looked up from germline, CDR1 is SGHVS and CDR2 is FNYEAQ. Trimming removed 4 bases from V and 5 bases from J; junction bases left unmatched: 11. This CDR3 spans 16 amino acids. CDR3 nucleotides: TGTGCCAGCAGCTGGCCGGGACAGGGAAGTGGGGAGACCCAGTACTTC. Translated: CASSWPGQGSGETQYF.

Of note for this clone: Other DNA sequences within the sample encode an identical CDR3. The J gene is TRBJ2-5, the V gene TRBV4-2; 10 nucleotides agree with TRBD2. The DNA end is a closer match to TRBJ2-7, so the J assignment may be wrong. The germline gives CDR1 LGHNA, CDR2 YNFKEQ. CDR3 length equals 17 residues. In nucleotides, the CDR3 is TGTGCCAGCAGCCAAGAGGTACTAGCGGGAAGGTCCTACGAGCAGTACTTC. Its translation is CASSQEVLAGRSYEQYF.

This clone was seen only once. The chain employs TRBV7-8 and TRBJ1-4; no clear D. CDR3 length equals 13 residues. Germline lookup yields CDR1 SGHVS and CDR2 FQNEAQ. Trimming removed 8 bases at V and 6 bases at J, with 13 bases between. The CDR3 spells CASGTAADEKLFF. CDR3 DNA sequence: TGTGCCAGCGGAACGGCGGCCGATGAAAAACTGTTTTTT.

A few counts support this clone. V gene TRBV6-1 combines with J gene TRBJ2-1, with 10 bases aligning to TRBD2. V lost 3 bases, J lost 3 bases, and 2 bases stayed unmatched. From germline, CDR1 is MNHNS and CDR2 SASEGT. The CDR3 length is 15 residues. Here the CDR3 DNA reads TGTGCCAGCAGTGACCTAGCGGGGGACTACAATGAGCAGTTCTTC. Its translation is CASSDLAGDYNEQFF.

The chain joins TRBV18 to TRBJ1-1; D gene ambiguous. This CDR3 is 13 amino acids long. The V end was cut by 1 base, the J end by 2 bases, with 5 bases between. Germline CDR1 KGHSH, CDR2 LQKENI. This CDR3 reads CASSPRQNTEAFF. The CDR3 DNA sequence: TGTGCCAGCTCACCACGGCAAAACACTGAAGCTTTCTTT.

Note on this clone: Within the sample, other DNA sequences also encode this same CDR3. CDR3 residues: CASSIGTGLNQPQHF. The CDR3 DNA reads TGTGCCAGTAGTATAGGGACAGGTCTCAATCAGCCCCAGCATTTT. The V and J genes are TRBV19 and TRBJ1-5, with 7 bases fitting TRBD1. The CDR3 covers 15 residues. V lost 1 base, J lost 3 bases, and 3 bases stayed unmatched. The germline V gene encodes CDR1 LNHDA and CDR2 SQIVND (reference sequence).

The V gene is TRBV11-2, the J gene TRBJ2-7, with D perhaps TRBD1 (7 bases). The CDR3 extends over 18 amino acids. From germline, CDR1 is SGHAT and CDR2 FQNNGV. Trimming pared 0 bases from V and 3 bases from J, leaving 21 bases between. CDR3 DNA: TGTGCCAGCAGCTTAGACTCTATGGCGGGGAACAGGGGCTACGAGCAGTACTTC. Amino acid sequence: CASSLDSMAGNRGYEQYF.

The chain joins TRBV20-1 to TRBJ2-5; TRBD1 is a possible D gene (5 bases). Germline V gene data show CDR1 as DFQATT and CDR2 as SNEGSKA (reference sequence). This CDR3 is built from 11 residues. The V gene lost 6 bases and the J gene lost 4 bases, with 9 bases spanning the gap. CDR3 coding DNA: TGCAGTGCACTAACAGGAGAGACCCAGTACTTC. This sequence encodes CSALTGETQYF.

The J gene is TRBJ2-3, the V gene TRBV30; 7 nucleotides match TRBD2. The trim removed 5 bases at V and 1 base at J, leaving 6 bases unmatched. The CDR3 is 14 amino acids. Looked up from germline, CDR1 is GTSNPN and CDR2 is SVGIG (reference sequence). In DNA form, the CDR3 reads TGTGCCTGGGAAAAGCTAGCGGGCACAGATACGCAGTATTTT. It specifies CAWEKLAGTDTQYF.

V usage is TRBV6-1 and J usage is TRBJ2-7, with TRBD1 matching 12 bases. This CDR3 has 14 residues. Germline V lookup: CDR1 MNHNS, CDR2 SASEGT. The J segment lost 5 bases and the V segment lost 6 bases, leaving 5 bases of the junction unmatched. CDR3: CASRRGQGADEQYF. The CDR3 DNA is TGTGCCAGCAGGCGGGGACAGGGGGCGGACGAGCAGTACTTC.

This sequence joins TRBV29-1 and TRBJ2-5, with D unclear. The CDR3 sequence is 13 residues long. Trimming took off 1 base at V and 5 bases at J, with 11 bases between the two ends. The V gene's germline CDR1 is SQVTM and CDR2 ANQGSEA. The CDR3 region is CSVEVAVRETQYF. For the CDR3, the DNA is TGCAGCGTTGAAGTGGCAGTGAGGGAGACCCAGTACTTC. Variable domain in full (rest from reference TRBV29-1 and TRBJ2-5): SAVISQKPSRDICQRGTSLTIQCQVDSQVTMMFWYRQQPGQSLTLIATANQGSEATYESGFVIDKFPISRPNLTFSTLTVSNMSPEDSSIYLCSVEVAVRETQYFGPGTRLLVL.

The chain couples TRBV2 to TRBJ2-5; 10 bases align to TRBD2. The V gene end was trimmed by 1 base and the J gene end by 5 bases; junction bases not matched to a gene: 1. The CDR3 is 14 amino acids. The germline V gene has CDR1 SNHLY and CDR2 FYNNEI. The DNA of the CDR3 is TGTGCCAGCAGTGAAGAAGCGGGAGGGGAGACCCAGTACTTC. It is translated as CASSEEAGGETQYF.

In regard to this clone: The same CDR3 is also encoded by other DNA sequences in this sample. This chain uses TRBV28 with TRBJ2-7, with 11 nucleotides matching TRBD2. The CDR3 is 14 amino acids. Losses at the gene ends were 6 bases for V and 4 bases for J; bases not matched to a gene: 5. CDR1 MDHEN and CDR2 SYDVKM come from the germline V gene. Here the CDR3 DNA reads TGTGCCAGCAGCCGAACTAGCGGGAGTTACGAGCAGTACTTC. As protein: CASSRTSGSYEQYF.

This clone was counted only a few times. The chain joins TRBV7-9 to TRBJ2-5; D is possibly TRBD2 (5 bases). From germline, CDR1 is SEHNR and CDR2 FQNEAQ (reference sequence). Trimming cost V 6 bases and J 1 base, with 15 bases left between them. This CDR3 contains 15 residues. The CDR3 region has the DNA TGTGCCAGCAGTTTAAGGTTGGACTTCCAAGAGACCCAGTACTTC. Amino acids: CASSLRLDFQETQYF.

This clone showed up just a few times. Other DNA sequences in the sample encode the same CDR3. The chain is built from TRBV2 and TRBJ2-7, with 7 bases lining up with TRBD1. Trimming cost V 6 bases and J 6 bases; bases outside gene matches: 8. The CDR3 is 13 amino acids. The germline V gene has CDR1 SNHLY and CDR2 FYNNEI. CDR3 coding DNA: TGTGCCAGCAGGTCAGGGGGATCGCGCGAGCAGTACTTC. Amino acid sequence: CASRSGGSREQYF.

This clone was found a few times. The chain carries TRBV6-5 and TRBJ2-3; D is perhaps TRBD2 (6 bases). Germline CDR1 is MNHEY and CDR2 is SVGAGI. The CDR3 runs to 14 residues. Between the trimmed V and J ends, which lost 8 bases and 4 bases, there was a span of 16 bases. The DNA of the CDR3 is TGTGCCAGCGTAGGGGACTTCGAGTCAGATACGCAGTATTTT. This codes for CASVGDFESDTQYF.

The J gene is TRBJ1-5, the V gene TRBV7-3, with TRBD1 matching 8 bases. This CDR3 comprises 16 residues. From germline, CDR1 is SGHTA and CDR2 FQGTGA. V lost 3 bases and J lost 1; bases outside the gene matches: 5. The CDR3 loop is CASSFSDRGSNQPQHF. CDR3 nucleotide sequence: TGTGCCAGCAGCTTCTCCGACAGGGGAAGCAATCAGCCCCAGCATTTT.

J is TRBJ1-2 and V is TRBV6-5; 7 bases agree with TRBD1. The V and J ends lost 6 bases and 4 bases, in that order; junction bases with no gene match: 8. Germline V CDR1 and CDR2: MNHEY, SVGAGI. This CDR3 contains 14 residues. As DNA, the CDR3 is TGTGCCAGCAGCCCCGACGGGACAGTCTATGGCTACACCTTC. Translated: CASSPDGTVYGYTF.

The rearrangement joins TRBV19 to TRBJ1-2, with D possibly TRBD1 on 6 matching bases. Trimming pared 3 bases from V and 3 bases from J, leaving 11 bases between. CDR1 and CDR2 (germline): LNHDA, SQIVND (reference sequence). The CDR3 covers 14 residues. CDR3 DNA: TGTGCCAGTAGTATTGACAGGCTACACTATGGCTACACCTTC. Protein: CASSIDRLHYGYTF.

The rearrangement uses TRBV14 and TRBJ2-2; D is uncertain. Germline V gene sequence: CDR1 SGHDN, CDR2 FVKESK. The CDR3 has 18 residues. Trimming left V 0 bases short and J 5 bases short, with 19 bases between. The CDR3: CASSQDPLGTHPTGELFF. The CDR3 bases are TGTGCCAGCAGCCAAGACCCCCTAGGAACCCACCCAACCGGGGAGCTGTTTTTT.

This clone came up a few times. The V call is TRBV6-1, the J call TRBJ2-5; tentative D call: TRBD2 (5 bases). Germline CDR1 is MNHNS and CDR2 is SASEGT. The CDR3 covers 14 residues. Trimming removed 10 bases from V and 7 bases from J, with 22 bases in between. CDR3 nucleotides: TGTGCCACCACACCAGGTGTAGAGGCGGGGACCCAGTACTTC. It specifies CATTPGVEAGTQYF.

The chain uses TRBV13 and TRBJ2-7; 8 bases line up with TRBD2. Germline assignment: CDR1 PRHDT and CDR2 FYEKMQ (reference sequence). J lost 0 bases, V lost 5 bases, and 6 bases had no gene match. This CDR3 is built from 15 residues. The CDR3 spells CASSTGLAASYEQYF. The CDR3 DNA sequence: TGTGCCAGCAGCACCGGACTAGCAGCCTCCTACGAGCAGTACTTC.

This chain joins TRBV30 and TRBJ1-1; weak D call: TRBD1 (5 bases). With 7 bases removed from V and 1 base from J, the gap between germline ends came to 13 bases. Germline V gene data show CDR1 as GTSNPN and CDR2 as SVGIG (reference sequence). CDR3 length equals 13 residues. CDR3 coding DNA: TGTGCCTTGACCCAGGACACGAACACTGAAGCTTTCTTT. As protein: CALTQDTNTEAFF.

This chain uses TRBV2 with TRBJ2-5; TRBD1 agrees at 8 bases. The V gene end was trimmed by 6 bases and the J gene end by 4 bases; junction bases not matched to a gene: 10. The CDR3 loop spans 15 amino acids. Per germline, CDR1 SNHLY and CDR2 FYNNEI. The CDR3 here is CASRTQGVEGETQYF. The CDR3 coding sequence is TGTGCCAGCAGGACACAGGGGGTTGAGGGAGAGACCCAGTACTTC.

The chain couples TRBV9 to TRBJ1-5; the D is unclear. The germline V and J ends were trimmed by 5 bases and 0 bases, with 12 bases remaining between them. The CDR3 length is 15 residues. Germline lookup yields CDR1 SGDLS and CDR2 YYNGEE. In nucleotides, the CDR3 is TGTGCCAGCAGTAAACGGGGTACTAGCAATCAGCCCCAGCATTTT. Residues: CASSKRGTSNQPQHF.

This clone has only one observation. The rearrangement joins TRBV5-1 to TRBJ2-7; 8 bases line up with TRBD1. Germline V gene lookup returns CDR1 SGHRS and CDR2 YFSETQ. The V gene end was trimmed by 6 bases and the J gene end by 6 bases; junction bases not matched to a gene: 5. The CDR3 totals 12 residues. CDR3 in DNA: TGCGCCAGCACTCGGACAGGGTCCGAGCAGTACTTC. Protein: CASTRTGSEQYF.